A single sample gave rise to the 9 T cell receptor beta chains below, sequenced in a study of neurological immune-mediated disorders. TCRdb fed the 5' RACE reads into MiXCR, producing one record per CDR3 protein. This table holds 20,000 to 25,000 distinct CDR3 sequences, roughly 6.2% found once. The sequenced material came from CD8+ T cells from blood. The source of these receptors is a man between 18 and 35 years old in good health.

This clonotype was counted at least ten times. V usage is TRBV4-1 and J usage is TRBJ2-2, with 7 bases lining up with TRBD1. Trimming cost V 4 bases and J 3 bases; bases outside gene matches: 5. The CDR3 spans 15 residues. The germline V gene has CDR1 MGHRA and CDR2 YSYEKL. CDR3 sequence reads: CASSPRGSDTGELFF. CDR3 sequence (DNA): TGCGCCAGCAGCCCCAGGGGGAGTGACACCGGGGAGCTGTTTTTT.

This clonotype was counted at least ten times. The chain combines TRBV5-1 with TRBJ1-4; unclear D gene. Trimming removed 0 bases from V and 8 bases from J, with 14 bases in between. This CDR3 has 15 amino acids. Looked up from germline, CDR1 is SGHRS and CDR2 is YFSETQ. The CDR3 nucleotides are TGCGCCAGCAGCTTGGCCGCGGCCCAGGACGAAAAACTGTTTTTT. This encodes CASSLAAAQDEKLFF. Combining the CDR3 with reference TRBV5-1 and TRBJ1-4 gives the whole variable domain KAGVTQTPRYLIKTRGQQVTLSCSPISGHRSVSWYQQTPGQGLQFLFEYFSETQRNKGNFPGRFSGRQFSNSRSEMNVSTLELGDSALYLCASSLAAAQDEKLFFGSGTQLSVL.

This clonotype has ten or more counts. The chain joins TRBV12-3 or TRBV12-4 to TRBJ2-1, with 14 bases identical to TRBD2. CDR3 length: 16 amino acids. The ends lost 5 bases at V and 2 bases at J; junction bases unmatched: 2. CDR3 protein: CASSLGLAGAYNEQFF. CDR3 bases: TGTGCCAGCAGTCTGGGACTAGCGGGGGCCTACAATGAGCAGTTCTTC.

This clonotype was seen only a few times. The gene calls are TRBV20-1 and TRBJ2-1; tentative D call: TRBD2 (5 bases). V lost 3 bases to trimming and J lost 0 bases, with 12 bases between them. Germline values: CDR1 DFQATT, CDR2 SNEGSKA (reference sequence). The CDR3 is made up of 15 amino acids. CDR3 in DNA: TGCAGTGCTAGGAAACGGGATATCTCCTACAATGAGCAGTTCTTC. Its protein product is CSARKRDISYNEQFF.

Many counts were recorded for this clonotype. This sequence joins TRBV6-4 and TRBJ2-2; the match to TRBD1 covers 7 bases. The CDR3 runs 14 residues. V gave up 4 bases and J gave up 1 base; unmatched junction bases: 0. Germline assignment: CDR1 MRHNA and CDR2 SNTAGT. The CDR3 nucleotides read TGTGCCAGCAGTGGACAGGGGAACACCGGGGAGCTGTTTTTT. Its translation: CASSGQGNTGELFF.

This clonotype showed up many times. The chain combines TRBV15 with TRBJ1-2; 7 nucleotides agree with TRBD1. Germline-derived CDR1 and CDR2 are LNHNV and YYDKDF (reference sequence). CDR3 length equals 16 residues. J gave up 9 bases and V 5 bases, and 18 bases lay outside the gene matches. The CDR3 region is CATSGFGGQVSPSYTF. The CDR3 DNA is TGTGCCACCAGCGGGTTCGGAGGACAGGTTAGCCCGAGCTACACCTTC.

This clonotype was detected ten times or more. This chain connects TRBV6-4 to TRBJ2-1; D may be TRBD1 (6 bases). Germline CDR1 is MRHNA and CDR2 is SNTAGT. The CDR3 has 13 amino acids. V was shortened by 2 bases and J by 5 bases, with 7 bases between the two germline ends. The DNA of the CDR3 is TGTGCCAGCAGTGACCGGGACAACAATGAGCAGTTCTTC. Residues: CASSDRDNNEQFF.

This clonotype was observed many times. This chain connects TRBV25-1 to TRBJ2-7, with 13 bases lining up with TRBD2. CDR1 and CDR2 (germline): MGHDK, SYGVNS. This CDR3 has 14 residues. After removal of 2 bases from V and 7 bases from J, the junction contained 2 bases not matched to a gene. In DNA form, the CDR3 reads TGTGCCAGCAGTGAAGGACTAGCGGGGGAAGAGCAGTACTTC. Amino acids: CASSEGLAGEEQYF.

This clonotype showed up many times. The chain recombines TRBV5-1 with TRBJ2-3; 14 nucleotides match TRBD2. CDR1 SGHRS and CDR2 YFSETQ come from the germline V gene. The CDR3 has 17 residues. Unmatched junction bases numbered 3, after V lost 1 base and J lost 2 bases. Here the CDR3 DNA reads TGCGCCAGCAGCTTGCGGACTAGCGGGGGGTACACAGATACGCAGTATTTT. Translation gives CASSLRTSGGYTDTQYF.